These 20 T cell receptor beta chains came from one sample sequenced in a study of blood T cell repertoires in COVID-19 (dated by TCRdb to the early 2020s). Library preparation used the immunoSEQ multiplex PCR assay. The immuneACCESS repertoire file appears here via TCRdb, limited to in-frame rearrangements. These files lack a portion of the clones; in checked studies, under half of the deficit traces to unresolved V genes, and the cause of the others is not known. For this sample the table gives under 300,000 clones, of which around four fifths were detected only once. The top ten hold roughly 4% of the sample. Sequenced material: peripheral blood. These receptors were obtained from a woman aged 35 to 49 with active or convalescent COVID-19.

Only one count was recorded for this clone. This chain uses TRBV5-4 with TRBJ2-7; 9 bases map to TRBD1. Trimming cost V 3 bases and J 2 bases; bases outside gene matches: 6. The CDR3 extends over 15 amino acids. Looked up from germline, CDR1 is SGHNT and CDR2 is YYREEE (reference sequence). The CDR3 DNA follows: TGTGCCAGCAGCTACGGGACAGGGAAAACCTACGAGCAGTACTTC. Protein sequence: CASSYGTGKTYEQYF.

The chain recombines TRBV11-3 with TRBJ2-1; 7 nucleotides line up with TRBD2. This CDR3 has 13 amino acids. CDR1 is SGHNT, CDR2 YENEEA, per germline. The V gene end was trimmed by 7 bases and the J gene end by 5 bases; junction bases not matched to a gene: 5. CDR3 residues: CASKASGHNEQFF. The CDR3 DNA reads TGTGCCAGCAAGGCTAGCGGACACAATGAGCAGTTCTTC.

This clone came up once. V gene TRBV28 combines with J gene TRBJ1-1, with 7 bases matching TRBD1. The CDR3 loop spans 14 amino acids. J was trimmed by 0 bases and V by 2 bases; bases with no gene match: 0. Germline CDR1 MDHEN, CDR2 SYDVKM. Here the CDR3 reads CASSLRGLNTEAFF. The CDR3 coding sequence is TGTGCCAGCAGTTTAAGGGGGCTGAACACTGAAGCTTTCTTT.

CDR3 DNA sequence: TGTGCCTGGAGTGTACTTTTAGAGACCCAGTACTTC. Translated: CAWSVLLETQYF. The chain carries TRBV30 and TRBJ2-5, with D unclear. CDR3 length: 12 residues. Trimming removed 0 bases from V and 4 bases from J, with 6 bases in between. Germline V gives CDR1 GTSNPN, CDR2 SVGIG (reference sequence). The full variable domain, its missing parts supplied by reference TRBV30 and TRBJ2-5, is SQTIHQWPATLVQPVGSPLSLECTVEGTSNPNLYWYRQAAGRGLQLLFYSVGIGQISSEVPQNLSASRPQDRQFILSSKKLLLSDSGFYLCAWSVLLETQYFGPGTRLLVL.

Concerning this clone itself: This sample includes further DNA sequences coding for the same CDR3. The chain employs TRBV30 and TRBJ2-7, with D perhaps matching TRBD2 (7 bases). The CDR3 totals 14 residues. The V end was cut by 0 bases, the J end by 2 bases, with 11 bases between. Germline V lookup: CDR1 GTSNPN, CDR2 SVGIG (reference sequence). In nucleotides, the CDR3 is TGTGCCTGGAGTGTCGGAGGGGGGGCCTACGAGCAGTACTTC. Protein: CAWSVGGGAYEQYF.

The chain has TRBV5-6 and TRBJ2-1; the match to TRBD2 covers 8 bases. Germline V lookup: CDR1 SGHDT, CDR2 YYEEEE. V shed 9 bases and J 0 bases; nucleotides not matched to a gene: 5. The CDR3 is made up of 14 amino acids. CDR3 region: CATLRGDSYNEQFF. CDR3 nucleotides: TGTGCCACCTTGCGGGGGGACTCCTACAATGAGCAGTTCTTC.

J is TRBJ2-3 and V is TRBV9, with unresolved D. Trimming pared 0 bases from V and 1 base from J, leaving 12 bases between. Germline V lookup: CDR1 SGDLS, CDR2 YYNGEE. The CDR3 extends over 16 amino acids. CDR3 bases: TGTGCCAGCAGCGTAGATTCGAGTGCCGGCACAGATACGCAGTATTTT. Translated, it gives CASSVDSSAGTDTQYF.

For this clone: A junction end diverges from the germline sequence, so it may reflect a read error. The rearrangement joins TRBV2 to TRBJ2-1; weak D call: TRBD2 (6 bases). CDR1 and CDR2 (germline): SNHLY, FYNNEI. The CDR3 loop spans 15 amino acids. This CDR3 is CASSVRDSPMDELFF. The CDR3 nucleotides read TGTGCCAGCAGTGTCCGGGACTCCCCTATGGATGAGCTGTTCTTC.

The V call is TRBV6-1, the J call TRBJ1-3; a weak D match, TRBD1 (6 bases). This CDR3 has 16 amino acids. The germline gives CDR1 MNHNS, CDR2 SASEGT. Trimming shortened V by 3 bases and J by 0 bases, and 12 bases separated the two germline ends. The CDR3 nucleotides are TGTGCCAGCAGTGATCGGGGACAAAACTCTGGAAACACCATATATTTT. This gives the protein CASSDRGQNSGNTIYF.

The genes are TRBV11-1 and TRBJ2-7; maybe TRBD2 (5 bases). The CDR3 has 14 amino acids. CDR1 and CDR2 from the germline V gene are SGHAT and FQDESV (reference sequence). Trimming stripped 0 bases from V and 3 bases from J, with 9 bases between. CDR3 sequence reads: CASSLAVGDYEQYF. The CDR3 DNA sequence: TGTGCCAGCAGCTTAGCGGTGGGAGACTACGAGCAGTACTTC.

The rearrangement links TRBV11-3 to TRBJ2-1; D perhaps matches TRBD2 (6 bases). V was pared by 6 bases and J by 0 bases, with 12 bases between. This CDR3 region has 15 residues. Germline V gene data show CDR1 as SGHNT and CDR2 as YENEEA. The CDR3 sequence is CASSSGGNSYNEQFF. The CDR3, as DNA: TGTGCCAGCAGTTCCGGGGGAAACTCCTACAATGAGCAGTTCTTC.

The chain uses TRBV5-1 and TRBJ2-1; TRBD2 matches 7 bases. Germline CDR1 is SGHRS and CDR2 is YFSETQ. The CDR3 totals 17 residues. V shed 4 bases, J shed 7 bases, and the junction held 17 bases outside the gene matches. The CDR3 DNA reads TGCGCCAGCAGCCCAGATGGGACTACTCTAGTACGAAATGAGCAGTTCTTC. It specifies CASSPDGTTLVRNEQFF.

The chain carries TRBV7-2 and TRBJ1-4, with D unresolved. This CDR3 region has 15 residues. V shed 4 bases and J shed 8 bases, with 17 bases lying between them. The germline gives CDR1 SGHTA, CDR2 FQGNSA. CDR3 sequence reads: CASSSLTRRGEKLFF. The CDR3 bases are TGTGCCAGCAGCTCGTTGACACGTCGTGGGGAAAAACTGTTTTTT.

The V gene is TRBV19, the J gene TRBJ2-7, with 10 bases matching TRBD1. The length of the CDR3 is 14 residues. Germline CDR1 LNHDA, CDR2 SQIVND (reference sequence). V lost 5 bases and J lost 8; bases outside the gene matches: 9. CDR3 coding DNA: TGTGCCAGTAGTGAGGGACAGGGGTGGGTACAGCAGTACTTC. Translation gives CASSEGQGWVQQYF.

The table lists this clone with a few counts. The chain employs TRBV9 and TRBJ2-1, with 7 positions matching TRBD1. Per germline, CDR1 SGDLS and CDR2 YYNGEE. V lost 3 bases and J lost 4; bases outside the gene matches: 13. The CDR3 runs to 17 residues. CDR3 in DNA: TGTGCCAGCAGCGCCATTCGGGACAGCTTGGGGTACAATGAGCAGTTCTTC. Its translation is CASSAIRDSLGYNEQFF.

This clone occurred a few times. This chain links TRBV28 with TRBJ1-2, with D unresolved. The length of the CDR3 is 13 residues. The V and J ends lost 1 base and 2 bases respectively, with 5 bases between them. CDR1 MDHEN and CDR2 SYDVKM come from the germline V gene. This CDR3 is CASSLYQNYGYTF. CDR3 DNA: TGTGCCAGCAGTTTATACCAGAACTATGGCTACACCTTC.

The gene calls are TRBV5-1 and TRBJ2-3; 9 bases are shared with TRBD1. V lost 2 bases and J lost 2; bases outside the gene matches: 3. This CDR3 is built from 15 residues. Germline V CDR1 and CDR2: SGHRS, YFSETQ. The CDR3 sequence is CASSLQGANTDTQYF. The DNA of the CDR3 is TGCGCCAGCAGCTTACAGGGGGCCAACACAGATACGCAGTATTTT.

The chain links TRBV6-2 or TRBV6-3 to TRBJ1-5; 9 positions match TRBD1. V lost 0 bases, J lost 7 bases, and 7 bases stayed unmatched. Germline CDR1 MNHEY, CDR2 SVGEGT. CDR3 length equals 16 residues. CDR3 sequence (DNA): TGTGCCAGCAGTTACTCGTCTACAGGGGGCAGGCAGCCCCAGCATTTT. It is translated as CASSYSSTGGRQPQHF.

The rearrangement joins TRBV24-1 to TRBJ1-4; the match to TRBD1 covers 9 bases. The germline V gene encodes CDR1 KGHDR and CDR2 SFDVKD. With 6 bases clipped from V and 7 bases from J, the junction kept 8 bases outside the gene matches. The CDR3 loop spans 15 amino acids. CDR3 protein: CATSPGQGRFEKLFF. In nucleotides, the CDR3 is TGTGCCACCAGTCCTGGACAGGGGAGGTTTGAAAAACTGTTTTTT.

The V gene is TRBV27, the J gene TRBJ1-2; D unclear. Trimming removed 2 bases at V and 2 bases at J, with 6 bases between. In germline, CDR1 is MNHEY, CDR2 SMNVEV (reference sequence). This CDR3 spans 13 amino acids. The DNA for the CDR3 is TGTGCCAGCAGTTTACACAGAAACTATGGCTACACCTTC. Protein: CASSLHRNYGYTF.